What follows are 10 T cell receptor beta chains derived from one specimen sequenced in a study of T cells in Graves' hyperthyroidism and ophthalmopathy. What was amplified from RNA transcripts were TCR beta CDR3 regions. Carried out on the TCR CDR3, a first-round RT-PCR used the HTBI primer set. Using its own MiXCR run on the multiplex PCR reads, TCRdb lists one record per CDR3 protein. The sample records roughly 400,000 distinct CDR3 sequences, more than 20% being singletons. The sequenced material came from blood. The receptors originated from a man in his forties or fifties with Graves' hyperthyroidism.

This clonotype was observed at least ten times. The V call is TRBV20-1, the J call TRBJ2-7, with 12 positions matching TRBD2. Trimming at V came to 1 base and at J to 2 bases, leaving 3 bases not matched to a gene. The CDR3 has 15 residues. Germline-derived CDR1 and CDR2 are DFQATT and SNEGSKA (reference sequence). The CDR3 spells CSARGTSGRTYEQYF. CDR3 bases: TGCAGTGCTAGAGGTACTAGCGGGAGGACCTACGAGCAGTACTTC.

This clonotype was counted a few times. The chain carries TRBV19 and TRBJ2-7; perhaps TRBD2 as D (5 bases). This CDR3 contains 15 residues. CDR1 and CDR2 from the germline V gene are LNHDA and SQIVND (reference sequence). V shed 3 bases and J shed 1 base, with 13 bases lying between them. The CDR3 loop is CASSMTGMGSYEQYF. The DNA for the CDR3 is TGTGCCAGTAGTATGACGGGGATGGGATCCTACGAGCAGTACTTC.

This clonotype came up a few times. CDR3 loop: CASSYQGGISNEQFF. As DNA, the CDR3 is TGTGCCAGCAGTTACCAGGGCGGGATCAGCAATGAGCAGTTCTTC. J is TRBJ2-1 and V is TRBV6-5; a weak D match, TRBD2 (6 bases). Trimming shortened V by 2 bases and J by 6 bases, and 14 bases separated the two germline ends. The germline CDR1 and CDR2 sequences are MNHEY and SVGAGI. The CDR3 has 15 amino acids.

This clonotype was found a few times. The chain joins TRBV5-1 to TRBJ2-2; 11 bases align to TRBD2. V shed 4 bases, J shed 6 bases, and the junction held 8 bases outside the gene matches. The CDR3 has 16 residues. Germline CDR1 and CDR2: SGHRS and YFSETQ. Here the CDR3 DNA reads TGCGCCAGCAGCGCGATAGCGGGAGGGCCCTCCGGGGAGCTGTTTTTT. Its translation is CASSAIAGGPSGELFF.

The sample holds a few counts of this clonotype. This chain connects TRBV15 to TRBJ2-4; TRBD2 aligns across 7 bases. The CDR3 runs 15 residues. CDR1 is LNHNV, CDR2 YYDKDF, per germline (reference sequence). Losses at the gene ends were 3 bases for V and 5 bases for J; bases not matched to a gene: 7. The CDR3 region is CATSSSRDYQNIQYF. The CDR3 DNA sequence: TGTGCCACCAGCAGCTCCCGGGACTACCAAAACATTCAGTACTTC.

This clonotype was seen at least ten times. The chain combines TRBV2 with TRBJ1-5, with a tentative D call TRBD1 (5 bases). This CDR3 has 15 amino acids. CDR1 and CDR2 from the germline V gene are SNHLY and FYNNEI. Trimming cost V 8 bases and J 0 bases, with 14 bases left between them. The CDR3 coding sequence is TGTGCCAGCTCAGGGACCGTCCATAGCAATCAGCCCCAGCATTTT. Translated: CASSGTVHSNQPQHF.

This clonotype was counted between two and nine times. CDR3 loop: CASSFWSSYEQYF. The DNA of the CDR3 is TGTGCCAGCAGTTTTTGGAGCTCCTACGAGCAGTACTTC. The chain couples TRBV28 to TRBJ2-7; the D is unclear. The CDR3 loop spans 13 amino acids. Per the germline V gene, CDR1 is MDHEN and CDR2 is SYDVKM. V lost 3 bases, J lost 0 bases, and 6 bases lay in between.

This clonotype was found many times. The CDR3 DNA follows: TGTGCCAGCAGTTACTCTGGCAGTTTTGAGCAGTACTTC. The encoded protein is CASSYSGSFEQYF. The rearrangement uses TRBV6-2 or TRBV6-3 and TRBJ2-7; D ambiguous. The CDR3 is made up of 13 amino acids. Germline V gene sequence: CDR1 MNHEY, CDR2 SVGEGT. The V end lost 0 bases, the J end lost 7 bases, and 10 bases lay between the germline ends.

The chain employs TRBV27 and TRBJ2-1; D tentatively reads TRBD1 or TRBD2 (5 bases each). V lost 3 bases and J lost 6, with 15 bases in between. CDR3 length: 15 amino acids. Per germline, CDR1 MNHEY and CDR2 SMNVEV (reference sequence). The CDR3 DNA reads TGTGCCAGCAGTTTTTACCGGGACCACACCAATGAGCAGTTCTTC. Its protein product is CASSFYRDHTNEQFF.

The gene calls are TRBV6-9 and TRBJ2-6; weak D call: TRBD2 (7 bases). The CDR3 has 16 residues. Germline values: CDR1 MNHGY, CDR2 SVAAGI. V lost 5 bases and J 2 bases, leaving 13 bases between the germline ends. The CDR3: CASSQGGGAGANVLTF. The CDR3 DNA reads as TGTGCCAGCAGTCAAGGGGGGGGGGCTGGGGCCAACGTCCTGACTTTC.